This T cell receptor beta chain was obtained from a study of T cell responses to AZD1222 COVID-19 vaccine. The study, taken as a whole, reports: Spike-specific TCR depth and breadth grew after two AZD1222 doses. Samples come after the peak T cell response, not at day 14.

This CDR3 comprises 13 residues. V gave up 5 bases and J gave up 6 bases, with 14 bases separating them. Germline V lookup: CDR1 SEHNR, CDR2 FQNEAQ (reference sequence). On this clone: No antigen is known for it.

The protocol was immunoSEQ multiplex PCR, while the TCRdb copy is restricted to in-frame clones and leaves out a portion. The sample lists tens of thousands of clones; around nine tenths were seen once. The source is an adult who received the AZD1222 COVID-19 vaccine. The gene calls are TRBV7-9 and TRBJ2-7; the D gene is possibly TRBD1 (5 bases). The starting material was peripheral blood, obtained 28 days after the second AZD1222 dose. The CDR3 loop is CASSQRRGIEQYF. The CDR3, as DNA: TGTGCCAGCAGCCAACGAAGGGGTATCGAGCAGTACTTC.